This T cell receptor beta chain was found in a study of response to subunit inactivated influenza vaccine. The germline CDR1 and CDR2 sequences are LGHNA and YSLEER. V shed 0 bases, J shed 8 bases, and the junction held 8 bases outside the gene matches. This CDR3 comprises 16 residues. The study, taken as a whole, reports: Each seasonal influenza vaccination recruits few new T cells, the authors suggested.

This clonotype was counted a few times. The antigen is not known. MiXCR was run by TCRdb on the RT-PCR reads, yielding one entry per CDR3 protein. The table has over 400,000 distinct CDR3 sequences, approximately 11% seen once. The sequence came from a man aged 50 to 60 who received an inactivated influenza vaccine. V is TRBV4-3 and J is TRBJ2-1; TRBD2 matches at 9 bases. Source: PBMCs from blood, taken about 6 weeks after vaccination. The CDR3 here is CASSQDITSGWYEQFF. In nucleotides, the CDR3 is TGCGCCAGCAGCCAAGATATTACTAGCGGGTGGTATGAGCAGTTCTTC.